One TCR beta chain is described in this entry. This clone was counted a single time. Its recognized antigen is unknown. Per-base qualities were not stored, and no clone one base away is much larger. These data are taken from a study of cytomegalovirus exposure and HLA in healthy donors (TCRdb year 2017). Describing the broader study: According to a later analysis, the approximately 120 validation repertoires were produced on the same platform as the roughly 600 repertoires of the first cohort. High-throughput TCR immunosequencing, statistical association of individual TCRs with disease status, and machine learning were combined to predict cytomegalovirus infection status. Besides the first cohort of under 700 subjects, a separate validation cohort made up of 90 to 150 different subjects was used. The study was designed to test whether signatures of past pathogen exposure could be identified by cataloging public T cell receptors.

V and J lose 3 bases and 7 bases, and a span of 7 bases separates them. The CDR3 runs 11 residues from the cysteine to the phenylalanine. Only CDR3 DNA is held: 33 bases, read in frame from base 1. Via the germline V gene (reference sequence), CDR1 is DFQATT and CDR2 SNEGSKA. Study-wide conclusions, independent of this receptor: All 130 or so repertoires were used to score co-occurrence in the validation cohort in a later analysis, because that analysis had no HLA typing for the cohort. A total of roughly 160 TCR beta chains were listed by the study as associated with cytomegalovirus. The authors suggested that the approach could potentially be generalized to other disease states and immunological phenotypes. In a later analysis, TCRs clustered in the first cohort were found to also tend to co-occur in the 110 or so validation repertoires, with approximately 94% of cluster scores above 0. The classifier was reported to diagnose cytomegalovirus status with high specificity and sensitivity in both the original cohort and the validation cohort. Most TCR sequences were seen in very few donors, while some public TCRs were found in many individuals. A few of the identified cytomegalovirus-associated TCR beta chains were confirmed in vitro to be specific for cytomegalovirus antigens.

The library was generated by the immunoSEQ multiplex PCR assay. The authors' analysis ran thus. A statistical classification framework was built for diagnosing cytomegalovirus status from the catalog of TCR beta chain sequences. Entries here come from immuneACCESS through TCRdb and include only in-frame sequences with V and J called. Some clones fail to appear in such tables; in the studies checked, an unresolved V gene covers under half of the shortfall, and the cause of the remainder is unknown. That table supplies the V and J calls and clone size; D and trimming were determined from the DNA. The sample table records fewer than 150,000 clones; 85% to 90% of these occur just once. 1.4% of the sample lies in the top ten. The donors belonged to the validation cohort of approximately 130 subjects, which was separate from the approximately 700-subject first cohort.

The receptor was derived from a young man in good health and CMV-seronegative. Sequences were obtained from PBMCs. This sequence uses TRBV20-1 and TRBJ2-1; the best D guess is TRBD1, with 5 bases matching. The DNA sequence is as follows: TGCAGTGCTAGTCCAGGGAATGAGCAGTTCTTC. Its protein product is CSASPGNEQFF.